This T cell receptor beta chain came from a study of siplizumab effects on memory and regulatory T cells. Whole-study results and caveats: Naive T cells seemed more diverse than memory cells; they also seemed major alloresponse contributors. Treatment with siplizumab left mappable alloreactive CD4+ clones averaging roughly 66% Treg-derived, compared with approximately 25% in controls.

Generated by immunoSEQ multiplex PCR, the TCRdb table keeps only in-frame clones and is missing some. Here the sample spans roughly 26,000 clones, 84% being singletons. Of note for this clone: Its antigen is unidentified.

This CDR3 contains 15 residues. The V segment lost 6 bases and the J segment 2 bases; nucleotides outside the gene matches: 8. The germline V gene encodes CDR1 MNHNS and CDR2 SASEGT. The rearrangement links TRBV6-1 to TRBJ2-7, with 9 bases aligning to TRBD1. Sequencing input: memory CD4+ T cells sorted from blood. The TCR originated in a human donor in good health. The CDR3 region has the DNA TGTGCCAGCAGCACAGCCGGGACAGGGCCCTACGAGCAGTACTTC. Translating gives CASSTAGTGPYEQYF.